The 21 T cell receptor beta chains below all came from one sample that was sequenced in a study of T-cell memory formation after mild COVID-19. TCRdb called the 5' RACE reads again in MiXCR, with one record for every CDR3 protein. This table holds about 150,000 distinct CDR3 sequences, around a third found once. The source material was PBMCs or a T cell subset sorted from them (not recorded which). The receptors shown here come from an adult woman who had mild COVID-19 (a few samples of this study predate the infection). Cell type and time point are not known.

This clonotype was seen only a few times. The chain carries TRBV3-1 and TRBJ2-7; D possibly corresponds to TRBD2 (6 bases). The germline gives CDR1 LGHDT, CDR2 YNNKEL (reference sequence). The CDR3 has 14 amino acids. Deletions cut 4 bases from V and 6 bases from J, with 16 bases between. CDR3 protein: CASSRLVTFGEQYF. The CDR3 nucleotides read TGTGCCAGCAGCCGACTAGTCACCTTCGGCGAGCAGTACTTC.

The chain has TRBV11-2 and TRBJ1-1, with 9 bases lining up with TRBD1. V shed 3 bases, J shed 5 bases, and the junction held 10 bases outside the gene matches. Looked up from germline, CDR1 is SGHAT and CDR2 is FQNNGV. The CDR3 has 16 amino acids. This CDR3 reads CASSLAITGGWTEAFF. CDR3 nucleotides: TGTGCCAGCAGCTTGGCCATCACAGGGGGCTGGACTGAAGCTTTCTTT.

The chain employs TRBV7-2 and TRBJ2-5, with D possibly being TRBD2 (8 bases). The length of the CDR3 is 13 residues. The germline V gene encodes CDR1 SGHTA and CDR2 FQGNSA. Trimming pared 7 bases from V and 5 bases from J, leaving 14 bases between. Written as DNA, the CDR3 is TGTGCCAGCACAGGGGGACTAGTCGAGACCCAGTACTTC. Protein sequence: CASTGGLVETQYF.

This clonotype was counted between two and nine times. This chain connects TRBV29-1 to TRBJ1-5; perhaps TRBD1 as D (6 bases). Germline V gene lookup returns CDR1 SQVTM and CDR2 ANQGSEA. V was shortened by 7 bases and J by 1 base, with 11 bases between the two germline ends. The CDR3 loop spans 13 amino acids. The CDR3 here is CSAGAGSNQPQHF. CDR3 nucleotide sequence: TGCAGCGCAGGGGCAGGGAGCAATCAGCCCCAGCATTTT.

Only a few counts were recorded for this clonotype. The chain uses TRBV5-5 and TRBJ2-2; D is uncertain. Germline lookup yields CDR1 SGHKS and CDR2 YYEKEE (reference sequence). The V end was cut by 0 bases, the J end by 3 bases, with 3 bases between. The CDR3 length is 13 residues. CDR3 nucleotides: TGTGCCAGCAGCTTGGAGTACACCGGGGAGCTGTTTTTT. It is translated as CASSLEYTGELFF.

There are a few counts of this clonotype. CDR3 sequence reads: CASSYTGAVYEQYF. The CDR3 coding sequence is TGCGCCAGCAGCTACACAGGGGCGGTCTACGAGCAGTACTTC. This chain joins TRBV5-1 and TRBJ2-7, with 7 bases matching TRBD1. The CDR3 totals 14 residues. The V gene end was trimmed by 3 bases and the J gene end by 3 bases; junction bases not matched to a gene: 6. Looked up from germline, CDR1 is SGHRS and CDR2 is YFSETQ.

V gene TRBV9 combines with J gene TRBJ2-1; 7 bases align to TRBD1. Germline CDR1 reads SGDLS; CDR2 reads YYNGEE. The CDR3 covers 17 residues. J was trimmed by 4 bases and V by 5 bases; bases with no gene match: 15. DNA of the CDR3: TGTGCCAGCAGGGCAGTAAGCACAGGGGCACTTTACAATGAGCAGTTCTTC. Its translation is CASRAVSTGALYNEQFF.

This chain uses TRBV7-6 with TRBJ1-6; D is undetermined. Between the trimmed V and J ends, which lost 5 bases and 8 bases, there was a span of 10 bases. The CDR3 totals 13 residues. Germline CDR1 and CDR2: SGHVS and FNYEAQ. The DNA of the CDR3 is TGTGCCAGCAGCCAACGGGATGATTCACCCCTCCACTTT. This codes for CASSQRDDSPLHF.

The chain carries TRBV4-2 and TRBJ2-5; TRBD2 matches at 11 bases. This CDR3 is 16 amino acids long. The germline CDR1 and CDR2 sequences are LGHNA and YNFKEQ. V dropped 4 bases and J dropped 2; count of bases not matched to a gene: 6. The CDR3 DNA reads as TGTGCCAGCAGCCTCGCTAGCGGGGGGCCTCAAGAGACCCAGTACTTC. Translation: CASSLASGGPQETQYF.

This clonotype has just a few counts. This chain connects TRBV9 to TRBJ2-3; D possibly corresponds to TRBD2 (6 bases). The CDR3 consists of 15 residues. Germline lookup yields CDR1 SGDLS and CDR2 YYNGEE. V lost 7 bases to trimming and J lost 10 bases, with 25 bases between them. For the CDR3, the DNA is TGTGCCAGCCTACCCTACCCCGGGCGGGGCGGACCGCAGTATTTT. It specifies CASLPYPGRGGPQYF.

The chain uses TRBV4-2 and TRBJ2-7; D is unresolved. The CDR3 is 14 amino acids. Germline loops: CDR1 LGHNA, CDR2 YNFKEQ. The V and J ends lost 0 bases and 2 bases respectively, with 8 bases between them. CDR3 nucleotides: TGTGCCAGCAGCCAAGAGGGCGGAACCTACGAGCAGTACTTC. Translation: CASSQEGGTYEQYF.

This chain connects TRBV24-1 to TRBJ2-5; 10 bases map to TRBD1. The germline CDR1 and CDR2 sequences are KGHDR and SFDVKD. The CDR3 has 16 residues. With 2 bases clipped from V and 7 bases from J, the junction kept 9 bases outside the gene matches. The chain's CDR3 is CATSDSGTGAPGTQYF. CDR3 sequence (DNA): TGTGCCACCAGTGATTCCGGGACAGGGGCGCCGGGGACCCAGTACTTC.

The V call is TRBV7-8, the J call TRBJ1-1, with D perhaps matching TRBD1 (5 bases). Germline values: CDR1 SGHVS, CDR2 FQNEAQ. The V end was cut by 8 bases, the J end by 1 base, with 8 bases between. CDR3 length: 12 amino acids. The CDR3 spells CASGGQNTEAFF. CDR3 nucleotides: TGTGCCAGCGGCGGACAGAACACTGAAGCTTTCTTT.

This clonotype was recorded a few times. This chain uses TRBV27 with TRBJ2-7, with a weak D call TRBD2 (5 bases). Trimming shortened V by 0 bases and J by 1 base, and 13 bases separated the two germline ends. Per the germline V gene, CDR1 is MNHEY and CDR2 is SMNVEV (reference sequence). CDR3 length: 16 amino acids. In nucleotides, the CDR3 is TGTGCCAGCAGTTTATCCTCTCTAGCCCCGTCCTACGAGCAGTACTTC. Translated, it gives CASSLSSLAPSYEQYF.

The CDR3 protein is CASSELGEIAGELFF. The CDR3 coding sequence is TGTGCCAGCAGTGAACTGGGGGAAATCGCCGGGGAGCTGTTTTTT. The J gene is TRBJ2-2, the V gene TRBV6-1; D assignment may be TRBD1 or TRBD2 (5 bases each). This CDR3 has 15 residues. V gave up 2 bases and J gave up 6 bases, with 13 bases separating them. Germline lookup yields CDR1 MNHNS and CDR2 SASEGT.

Notes on this clonotype: Mismatch with germline at one junction end may stem from a read error. CDR3 in amino acids: CDSSLDVGPLDTQYF. DNA of the CDR3: TGTGACAGCAGCTTAGATGTGGGGCCTTTAGATACGCAGTATTTT. V is TRBV7-6 and J is TRBJ2-3; possibly TRBD1 for D (5 bases). The CDR3 spans 15 residues. The germline V gene encodes CDR1 SGHVS and CDR2 FNYEAQ.

V usage is TRBV7-2 and J usage is TRBJ2-7, with D hard to call. Trimming stripped 5 bases from V and 7 bases from J, with 12 bases between. The CDR3 covers 12 residues. The germline V gene has CDR1 SGHTA and CDR2 FQGNSA. The CDR3 region is CASSAAHKEQYF. Here the CDR3 DNA reads TGTGCCAGCAGCGCCGCGCACAAGGAGCAGTACTTC.

The chain has TRBV12-3 or TRBV12-4 and TRBJ2-1, with D possibly TRBD1 on 6 matching bases. This CDR3 region has 15 residues. Trimming shortened V by 3 bases and J by 4 bases, and 13 bases separated the two germline ends. The CDR3 region has the DNA TGTGCCAGCAGTTTTAAGGGAAGGGGGTACAATGAGCAGTTCTTC. This gives the protein CASSFKGRGYNEQFF.

This clonotype was observed a single time. The rearrangement uses TRBV18 and TRBJ2-1; 13 bases are a match to TRBD2. Trimming cost V 0 bases and J 8 bases; bases outside gene matches: 4. The germline CDR1 and CDR2 sequences are KGHSH and LQKENI. The CDR3 has 16 residues. Here the CDR3 reads CASSPPGLAGNDEQFF. CDR3 nucleotide sequence: TGTGCCAGCTCACCACCGGGACTAGCGGGGAACGATGAGCAGTTCTTC. Supplemented by reference TRBV18 and TRBJ2-1, the full variable domain reads NAGVMQNPRHLVRRRGQEARLRCSPMKGHSHVYWYRQLPEEGLKFMVYLQKENIIDESGMPKERFSAEFPKEGPSILRIQQVVRGDSAAYFCASSPPGLAGNDEQFFGPGTRLTVL.

The chain links TRBV5-1 to TRBJ2-7; TRBD1 matches 7 bases. The V segment lost 4 bases and the J segment 2 bases; nucleotides outside the gene matches: 6. CDR3 length: 14 amino acids. Per germline, CDR1 SGHRS and CDR2 YFSETQ. CDR3 region: CASSRGTVTYEQYF. In nucleotides, the CDR3 is TGCGCCAGCAGCAGAGGGACAGTCACCTACGAGCAGTACTTC.

This clonotype was found a few times. The chain has TRBV7-9 and TRBJ1-2; D unclear. V lost 4 bases and J 7 bases, leaving 16 bases between the germline ends. From germline, CDR1 is SEHNR and CDR2 FQNEAQ (reference sequence). The CDR3 is 14 residues long. CDR3 DNA sequence: TGTGCCAGCAGCTCCGTCGAGGCCACAGTTGGCTACACCTTC. It encodes CASSSVEATVGYTF.